What follows describes a single T cell receptor beta chain. Its antigen is not identified. Germline loops: CDR1 SGDLS, CDR2 YYNGEE. V was trimmed by 1 base and J by 6 bases, leaving 16 bases between them. The length of the CDR3 is 16 residues. A single record per CDR3 protein comes from TCRdb applying MiXCR to the 5' RACE reads. The sample yields more than 400,000 distinct CDR3 sequences, approximately 18% seen once. These data belong to a study of T-cell memory formation after mild COVID-19. The wider study: Clusters of TCRs were largely donor specific. Study conclusions and caveats: Researchers report contracting CD4+ clones mostly in CM and EM, with CD8+ clones in EMRA. Whereas later expanders leaned CD4+, clones contracting day 15 to 85 showed a balanced CD4/CD8 makeup. In second-wave clones peaking day 37, SARS-CoV-2 specificity remained unconfirmed.

This clonotype was sampled from an adult woman who had mild COVID-19 (a few samples of this study predate the infection). Cell type and time point are not known. This chain joins TRBV9 and TRBJ2-2, with D perhaps given as TRBD1 or TRBD2 (5 bases each). The sample taken for sequencing was PBMCs or a T cell subset sorted from them (not recorded which). The CDR3 nucleotides read TGTGCCAGCAGCGTATCCCCCCGGGACGGTTCCGGGGAGCTGTTTTTT. Its protein is CASSVSPRDGSGELFF.